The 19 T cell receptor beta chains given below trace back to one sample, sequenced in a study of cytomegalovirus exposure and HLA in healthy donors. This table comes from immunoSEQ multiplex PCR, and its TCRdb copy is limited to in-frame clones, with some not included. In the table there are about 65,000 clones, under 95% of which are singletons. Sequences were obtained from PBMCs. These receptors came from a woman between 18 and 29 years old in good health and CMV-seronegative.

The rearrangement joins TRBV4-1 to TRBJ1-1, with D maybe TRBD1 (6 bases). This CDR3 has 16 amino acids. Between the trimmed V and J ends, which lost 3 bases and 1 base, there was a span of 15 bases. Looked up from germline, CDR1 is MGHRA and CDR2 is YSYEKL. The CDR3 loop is CASSQGLGTWNTEAFF. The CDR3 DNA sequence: TGCGCCAGCAGCCAGGGTCTCGGGACATGGAACACTGAAGCTTTCTTT.

In DNA, the CDR3 is TGTGCCAGCAGTGATAGCGGGAGGGGCACCGGGGAGCTGTTTTTT. This codes for CASSDSGRGTGELFF. The rearrangement joins TRBV7-3 to TRBJ2-2; 11 bases are shared with TRBD2. Germline V gene lookup returns CDR1 SGHTA and CDR2 FQGTGA. The CDR3 has 15 amino acids. Trimming cost V 6 bases and J 4 bases; bases outside gene matches: 4. Full variable domain (missing parts from reference TRBV7-3 and TRBJ2-2): GAGVSQTPSNKVTEKGKYVELRCDPISGHTALYWYRQSLGQGPEFLIYFQGTGAADDSGLPNDRFFAVRPEGSVSTLKIQRTERGDSAVYLCASSDSGRGTGELFFGEGSRLTVL.

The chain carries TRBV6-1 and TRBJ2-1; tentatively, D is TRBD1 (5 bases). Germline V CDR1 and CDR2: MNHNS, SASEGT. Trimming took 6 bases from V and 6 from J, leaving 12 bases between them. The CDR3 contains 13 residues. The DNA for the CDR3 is TGTGCCAGCAGCCTCAGGGTTTTCAATGAGCAGTTCTTC. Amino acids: CASSLRVFNEQFF.

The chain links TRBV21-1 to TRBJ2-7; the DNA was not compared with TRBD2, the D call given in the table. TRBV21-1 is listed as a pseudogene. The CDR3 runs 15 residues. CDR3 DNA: TGTGCCAGCAGGGAGGGCCGGGTTGGCTACTACGAGCAGTACTTC. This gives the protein CASREGRVGYYEQYF.

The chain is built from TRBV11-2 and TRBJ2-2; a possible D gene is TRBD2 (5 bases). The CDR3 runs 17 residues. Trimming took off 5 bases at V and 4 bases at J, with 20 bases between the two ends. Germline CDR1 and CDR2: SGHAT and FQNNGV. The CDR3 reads CASSPREGGLRTGELFF. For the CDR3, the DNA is TGTGCCAGCAGCCCCCGCGAGGGCGGGCTACGCACCGGGGAGCTGTTTTTT.

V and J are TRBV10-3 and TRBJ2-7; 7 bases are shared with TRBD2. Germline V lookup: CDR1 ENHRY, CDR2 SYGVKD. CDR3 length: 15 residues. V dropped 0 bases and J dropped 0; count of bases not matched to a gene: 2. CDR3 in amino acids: CAISESGGSSYEQYF. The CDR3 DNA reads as TGTGCCATCAGTGAGTCTGGCGGGAGCTCCTACGAGCAGTACTTC.

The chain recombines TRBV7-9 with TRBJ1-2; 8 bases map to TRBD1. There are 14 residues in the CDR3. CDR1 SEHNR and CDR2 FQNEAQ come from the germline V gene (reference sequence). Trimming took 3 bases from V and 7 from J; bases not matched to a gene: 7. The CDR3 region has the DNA TGTGCCAGCAGCTTTTCTACAGGGGGTTTTGGCTACACCTTC. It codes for CASSFSTGGFGYTF.

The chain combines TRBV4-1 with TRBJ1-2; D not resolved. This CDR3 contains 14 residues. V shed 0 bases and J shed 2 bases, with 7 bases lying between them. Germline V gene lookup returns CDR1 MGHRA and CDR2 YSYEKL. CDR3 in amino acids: CASSQDWRNYGYTF. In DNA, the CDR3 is TGCGCCAGCAGCCAAGATTGGAGGAACTATGGCTACACCTTC.

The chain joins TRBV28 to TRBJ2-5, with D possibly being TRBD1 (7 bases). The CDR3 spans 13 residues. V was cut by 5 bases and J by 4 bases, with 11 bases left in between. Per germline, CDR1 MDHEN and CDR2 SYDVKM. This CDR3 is CASSRQGGETQYF. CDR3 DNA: TGTGCCAGCAGTAGACAGGGAGGAGAGACCCAGTACTTC.

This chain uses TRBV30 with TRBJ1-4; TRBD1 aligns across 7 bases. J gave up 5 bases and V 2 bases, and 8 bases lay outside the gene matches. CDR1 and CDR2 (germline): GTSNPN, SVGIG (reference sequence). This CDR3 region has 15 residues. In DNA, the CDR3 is TGTGCCTGGAGTCCGCCGAGACAGGGAAATGAAAAACTGTTTTTT. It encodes CAWSPPRQGNEKLFF.

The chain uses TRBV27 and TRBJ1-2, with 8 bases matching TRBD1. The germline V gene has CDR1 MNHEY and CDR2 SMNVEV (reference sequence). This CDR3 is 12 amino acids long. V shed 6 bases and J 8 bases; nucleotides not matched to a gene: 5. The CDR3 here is CASSRTGRGYTF. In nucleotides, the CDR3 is TGTGCCAGCAGCCGGACAGGGAGGGGCTACACCTTC.

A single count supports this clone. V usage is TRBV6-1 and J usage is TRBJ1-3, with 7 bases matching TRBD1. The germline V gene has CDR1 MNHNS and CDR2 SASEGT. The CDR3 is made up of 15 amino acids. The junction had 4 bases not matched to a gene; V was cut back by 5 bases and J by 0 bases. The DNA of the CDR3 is TGTGCCAGCAGTCAAGACAGGGCCTCTGGAAACACCATATATTTT. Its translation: CASSQDRASGNTIYF.

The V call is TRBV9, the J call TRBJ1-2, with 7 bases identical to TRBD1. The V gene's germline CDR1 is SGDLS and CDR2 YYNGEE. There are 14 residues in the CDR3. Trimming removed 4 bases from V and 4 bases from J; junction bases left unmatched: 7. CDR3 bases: TGTGCCAGCAGCTTGTCAGGGGGAAGCTATGGCTACACCTTC. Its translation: CASSLSGGSYGYTF.

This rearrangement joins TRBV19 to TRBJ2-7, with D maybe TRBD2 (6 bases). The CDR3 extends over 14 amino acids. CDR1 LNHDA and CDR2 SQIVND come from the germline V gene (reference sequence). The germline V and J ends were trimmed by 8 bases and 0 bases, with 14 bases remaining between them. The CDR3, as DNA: TGTGCCAGTGGACCTCCCGGGAGCTCCTACGAGCAGTACTTC. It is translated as CASGPPGSSYEQYF.

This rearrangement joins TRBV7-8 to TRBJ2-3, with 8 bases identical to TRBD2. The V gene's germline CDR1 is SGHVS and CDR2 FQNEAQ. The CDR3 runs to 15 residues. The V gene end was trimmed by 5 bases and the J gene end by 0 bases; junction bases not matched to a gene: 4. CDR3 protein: CASSPRGASTDTQYF. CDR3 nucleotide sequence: TGTGCCAGCAGCCCGCGGGGGGCTAGCACAGATACGCAGTATTTT.

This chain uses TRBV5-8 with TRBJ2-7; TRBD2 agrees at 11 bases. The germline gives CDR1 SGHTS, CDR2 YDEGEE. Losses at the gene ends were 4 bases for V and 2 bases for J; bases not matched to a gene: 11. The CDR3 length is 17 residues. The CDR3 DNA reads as TGTGCCAGCAGCCGTTATTTGACTAGCGGGGCCCCCTACGAGCAGTACTTC. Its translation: CASSRYLTSGAPYEQYF.

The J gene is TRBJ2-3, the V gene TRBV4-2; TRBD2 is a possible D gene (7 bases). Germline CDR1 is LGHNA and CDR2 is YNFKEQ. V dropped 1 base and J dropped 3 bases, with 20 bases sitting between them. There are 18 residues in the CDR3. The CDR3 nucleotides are TGTGCCAGCAGCCAAGCTGAACTGAGGGGGAGGGGTACAGATACGCAGTATTTT. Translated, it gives CASSQAELRGRGTDTQYF.

Written as DNA, the CDR3 is TGTGCCAGCAGCTTAATGGCTAGCGGGGGCCAAGAGACCCAGTACTTC. Protein: CASSLMASGGQETQYF. The gene calls are TRBV7-8 and TRBJ2-5; TRBD2 agrees at 10 bases. The CDR3 loop spans 16 amino acids. Germline CDR1 SGHVS, CDR2 FQNEAQ. The J segment lost 1 base and the V segment lost 2 bases, leaving 4 bases of the junction unmatched. Full variable domain (missing parts from reference TRBV7-8 and TRBJ2-5): GAGVSQSPRYKVAKRGQDVALRCDPISGHVSLFWYQQALGQGPEFLTYFQNEAQLDKSGLPSDRFFAERPEGSVSTLKIQRTQQEDSAVYLCASSLMASGGQETQYFGPGTRLLVL.

The DNA of the CDR3 is TGTGCCAGCAGCTTCGAAGGGGGCACTGAAGCTTTCTTT. Residues: CASSFEGGTEAFF. The chain is built from TRBV5-6 and TRBJ1-1, with D possibly being TRBD1 (6 bases). The CDR3 spans 13 residues. The V and J ends lost 2 bases and 4 bases respectively, with 9 bases between them. Germline CDR1 reads SGHDT; CDR2 reads YYEEEE.